These T cell receptor beta chains were read from a single sample in a study of blood T cell repertoires in COVID-19. TCRdb keeps only in-frame clones here, not all; method: immunoSEQ multiplex PCR. In the table there are tens of thousands of clones, around nine tenths of which are singletons. Sequencing was carried out using peripheral blood. The source is a man in his sixties with acute or convalescent COVID-19. Both conserved end residues are part of each CDR3. Each record gives: J gene, clone size, D gene, V gene, CDR3 protein, CDR3 DNA. The D gene is left open where the match is weak. For some rows the clone size is stated as once, few or many, or as a class when expanded; others skip it.

J gene: TRBJ1-2
clone size: -
D gene: TRBD1
V gene: TRBV9
CDR3 protein: CASSPRDSDFYGYTF
CDR3 DNA: TGTGCCAGCAGCCCCCGGGACAGCGATTTTTATGGCTACACCTTC

J gene: TRBJ1-2
clone size: -
D gene: -
V gene: TRBV7-2
CDR3 protein: CASSLSGASASYGYTF
CDR3 DNA: TGTGCCAGCAGCTTATCAGGGGCATCGGCGTCCTATGGCTACACCTTC

J gene: TRBJ2-7
clone size: -
D gene: TRBD1
V gene: TRBV7-9
CDR3 protein: CASSPDRVPYEQYF
CDR3 DNA: TGTGCCAGCAGCCCCGACAGGGTCCCTTACGAGCAGTACTTC

J gene: TRBJ2-5
clone size: -
D gene: TRBD2
V gene: TRBV11-2
CDR3 protein: CASSFNSGTQETQYF
CDR3 DNA: TGTGCCAGCAGCTTTAACAGCGGGACCCAAGAGACCCAGTACTTC

J gene: TRBJ1-2
clone size: -
D gene: TRBD1
V gene: TRBV27
CDR3 protein: CASSPYPTGNYGYTF
CDR3 DNA: TGTGCCAGCAGTCCTTACCCGACAGGGAACTATGGCTACACCTTC

J gene: TRBJ2-3
clone size: -
D gene: -
V gene: TRBV28
CDR3 protein: CASSLTSTDTQYF
CDR3 DNA: TGTGCCAGCAGTTTAACTAGCACAGATACGCAGTATTTT

J gene: TRBJ2-7
clone size: -
D gene: TRBD1
V gene: TRBV28
CDR3 protein: CASSYPMDRAYEQYF
CDR3 DNA: TGTGCCAGCAGTTACCCCATGGACAGGGCCTACGAGCAGTACTTC

J gene: TRBJ2-1
clone size: -
D gene: TRBD2
V gene: TRBV5-4
CDR3 protein: CASSTGGSSSYNEQFF
CDR3 DNA: TGTGCCAGCAGTACGGGGGGGTCGAGCTCCTACAATGAGCAGTTCTTC

J gene: TRBJ1-5
clone size: -
D gene: TRBD1
V gene: TRBV5-6
CDR3 protein: CASSLTGEVPQHF
CDR3 DNA: TGTGCCAGCAGTCTGACAGGGGAGGTGCCCCAGCATTTT

J gene: TRBJ2-2
clone size: -
D gene: -
V gene: TRBV7-6
CDR3 protein: CASSLPAGTGELFF
CDR3 DNA: TGTGCCAGCAGCTTACCGGCAGGCACCGGGGAGCTGTTTTTT

J gene: TRBJ2-2
clone size: -
D gene: TRBD2
V gene: TRBV7-8
CDR3 protein: CASSLAGLDPGELFF
CDR3 DNA: TGTGCCAGCAGCTTGGCGGGACTAGACCCCGGGGAGCTGTTTTTT

J gene: TRBJ1-5
clone size: -
D gene: -
V gene: TRBV5-1
CDR3 protein: CASSLDGGPNQPQHF
CDR3 DNA: TGCGCCAGCAGCTTGGACGGGGGTCCTAATCAGCCCCAGCATTTT

J gene: TRBJ2-5
clone size: -
D gene: -
V gene: TRBV28
CDR3 protein: CASSLDRQETQYF
CDR3 DNA: TGTGCCAGCAGTTTGGACAGACAAGAGACCCAGTACTTC

J gene: TRBJ2-3
clone size: -
D gene: -
V gene: TRBV7-7
CDR3 protein: CASSLAGGSTDTQYF
CDR3 DNA: TGTGCTAGCAGCTTGGCAGGGGGGAGCACAGATACGCAGTATTTT

J gene: TRBJ2-5
clone size: -
D gene: -
V gene: TRBV29-1
CDR3 protein: CSVEGTVDETQYF
CDR3 DNA: TGCAGCGTTGAGGGCACAGTAGACGAGACCCAGTACTTC

J gene: TRBJ2-7
clone size: once
D gene: TRBD1
V gene: TRBV7-9
CDR3 protein: CASSATGADQYF
CDR3 DNA: TGTGCCAGCAGCGCGACAGGGGCCGACCAGTACTTC

J gene: TRBJ2-3
clone size: -
D gene: -
V gene: TRBV2
CDR3 protein: CASSSRTVGDTQYF
CDR3 DNA: TGTGCCAGCAGTAGCCGGACAGTGGGGGATACGCAGTATTTT

J gene: TRBJ2-3
clone size: -
D gene: TRBD2
V gene: TRBV9
CDR3 protein: CASSVTAGGHSSTDTQYF
CDR3 DNA: TGTGCCAGCAGCGTAACAGCGGGAGGCCACTCGAGCACAGATACGCAGTATTTT

J gene: TRBJ2-2
clone size: -
D gene: TRBD2
V gene: TRBV19
CDR3 protein: CASSIPGGVAGELFF
CDR3 DNA: TGTGCCAGTAGTATACCGGGAGGGGTGGCCGGGGAGCTGTTTTTT

J gene: TRBJ2-3
clone size: -
D gene: TRBD2
V gene: TRBV3-1/TRBV3-2
CDR3 protein: CASSQVGGSIGDTQYF
CDR3 DNA: TGTGCCAGCAGCCAAGTGGGCGGGAGTATTGGAGATACGCAGTATTTT

J gene: TRBJ1-2
clone size: -
D gene: -
V gene: TRBV3-1/TRBV3-2
CDR3 protein: CASSQVLVSGYGYTF
CDR3 DNA: TGTGCCAGCAGCCAAGTTCTGGTTTCGGGCTATGGCTACACCTTC

J gene: TRBJ1-2
clone size: -
D gene: -
V gene: TRBV5-1
CDR3 protein: CASSLDPGGNYGYTF
CDR3 DNA: TGCGCCAGCAGCTTGGATCCGGGAGGAAACTATGGCTACACCTTC

J gene: TRBJ1-1
clone size: -
D gene: -
V gene: TRBV28
CDR3 protein: CASRTQLNTEAFF
CDR3 DNA: TGTGCCAGCAGAACTCAACTGAACACTGAAGCTTTCTTT

J gene: TRBJ1-1
clone size: -
D gene: -
V gene: TRBV5-6
CDR3 protein: CASSLYGATNTEAFF
CDR3 DNA: TGTGCCAGCAGCTTGTACGGAGCGACGAACACTGAAGCTTTCTTT

J gene: TRBJ2-5
clone size: -
D gene: TRBD1
V gene: TRBV20-1
CDR3 protein: CSASSTGGQETQYF
CDR3 DNA: TGCAGTGCTAGTTCTACAGGGGGCCAAGAGACCCAGTACTTC

J gene: TRBJ1-4
clone size: once
D gene: TRBD1
V gene: TRBV24-1
CDR3 protein: CAPGGQDLHEKLFF
CDR3 DNA: TGTGCCCCTGGAGGACAGGATCTTCATGAAAAACTGTTTTTT

J gene: TRBJ2-2
clone size: -
D gene: -
V gene: TRBV5-4
CDR3 protein: CASRWTQDTGELFF
CDR3 DNA: TGTGCCAGTCGTTGGACTCAGGACACCGGGGAGCTGTTTTTT

J gene: TRBJ2-2
clone size: -
D gene: TRBD2
V gene: TRBV2
CDR3 protein: CASRGLAGGVGTGELFF
CDR3 DNA: TGTGCCAGCAGGGGACTAGCGGGAGGCGTTGGAACCGGGGAGCTGTTTTTT

J gene: TRBJ1-2
clone size: -
D gene: -
V gene: TRBV9
CDR3 protein: CASSREAGYTF
CDR3 DNA: TGTGCCAGCAGCCGAGAGGCAGGCTACACCTTC

J gene: TRBJ2-3
clone size: -
D gene: TRBD2
V gene: TRBV7-2
CDR3 protein: CASSSTSALTDTQYF
CDR3 DNA: TGTGCCAGCAGCTCAACTAGCGCGCTCACAGATACGCAGTATTTT

J gene: TRBJ1-4
clone size: -
D gene: -
V gene: TRBV7-6
CDR3 protein: CASSRGGTNEKLFF
CDR3 DNA: TGTGCCAGCAGTAGGGGCGGCACTAATGAAAAACTGTTTTTT

J gene: TRBJ2-1
clone size: -
D gene: TRBD2
V gene: TRBV28
CDR3 protein: CASSLGGLAGYNEQFF
CDR3 DNA: TGTGCCAGCAGTTTAGGGGGACTAGCGGGTTACAATGAGCAGTTCTTC

J gene: TRBJ1-1
clone size: -
D gene: TRBD1
V gene: TRBV24-1
CDR3 protein: CATSDYTGGEAFF
CDR3 DNA: TGTGCCACCAGTGATTATACAGGGGGCGAAGCTTTCTTT

J gene: TRBJ2-7
clone size: -
D gene: -
V gene: TRBV19
CDR3 protein: CASSIADSQGQQYF
CDR3 DNA: TGTGCCAGTAGTATAGCGGACAGTCAGGGGCAGCAGTACTTC

J gene: TRBJ1-1
clone size: -
D gene: TRBD1
V gene: TRBV10-2
CDR3 protein: CASRTGGAGTEAFF
CDR3 DNA: TGCGCCAGCAGGACAGGGGGCGCGGGCACTGAAGCTTTCTTT

J gene: TRBJ1-1
clone size: -
D gene: -
V gene: TRBV29-1
CDR3 protein: CSARTAMNTEAFF
CDR3 DNA: TGCAGCGCTCGGACAGCCATGAACACTGAAGCTTTCTTT